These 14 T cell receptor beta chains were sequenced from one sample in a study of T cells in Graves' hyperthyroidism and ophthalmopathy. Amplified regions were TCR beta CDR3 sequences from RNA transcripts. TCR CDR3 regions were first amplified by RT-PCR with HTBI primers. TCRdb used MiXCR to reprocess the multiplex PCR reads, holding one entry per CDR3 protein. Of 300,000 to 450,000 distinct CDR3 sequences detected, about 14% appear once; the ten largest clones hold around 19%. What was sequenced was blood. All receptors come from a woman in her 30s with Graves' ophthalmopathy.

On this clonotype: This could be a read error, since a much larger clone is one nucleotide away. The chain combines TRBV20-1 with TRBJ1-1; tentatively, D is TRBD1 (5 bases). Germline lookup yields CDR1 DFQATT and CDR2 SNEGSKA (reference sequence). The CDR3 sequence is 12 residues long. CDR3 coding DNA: TGCAGTGCAGAACCGGGGGGTCTACGAGCTTCCTTT. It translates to CSAEPGGLRASF.

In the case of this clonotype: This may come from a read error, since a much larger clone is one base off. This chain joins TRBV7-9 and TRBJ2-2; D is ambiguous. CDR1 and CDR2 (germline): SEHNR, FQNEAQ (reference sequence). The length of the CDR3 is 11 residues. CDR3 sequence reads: CASIDTRELFF. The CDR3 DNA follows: TGTGCCAGCATAGACACCAGGGAGCTGTTTTTT.

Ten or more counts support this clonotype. The CDR3 DNA reads TGTGCCAGCAGCCAAGGGGTCTCTGGGGCCAACGTCCTGACTTTC. It yields the protein CASSQGVSGANVLTF. This rearrangement joins TRBV3-1 to TRBJ2-6; D call uncertain. With 1 base removed from V and 0 bases from J, the gap between germline ends came to 4 bases. The CDR3 has 15 residues. In germline, CDR1 is LGHDT, CDR2 YNNKEL (reference sequence).

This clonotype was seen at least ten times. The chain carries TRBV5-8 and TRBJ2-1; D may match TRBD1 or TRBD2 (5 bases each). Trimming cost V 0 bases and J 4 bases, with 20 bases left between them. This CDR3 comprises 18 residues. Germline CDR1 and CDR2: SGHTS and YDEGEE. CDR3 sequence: CASSLDFGNRRQYNEQFF. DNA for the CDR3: TGTGCCAGCAGCTTGGACTTTGGGAACAGGAGGCAATACAATGAGCAGTTCTTC.

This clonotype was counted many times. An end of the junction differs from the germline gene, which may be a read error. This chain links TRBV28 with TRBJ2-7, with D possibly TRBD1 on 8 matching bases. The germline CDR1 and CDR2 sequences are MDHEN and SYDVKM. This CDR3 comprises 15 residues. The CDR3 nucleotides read TGTACCAGCATCTTAACAGGGGGGGGAGGGTACGAGCAGTACTTC. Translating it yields CTSILTGGGGYEQYF. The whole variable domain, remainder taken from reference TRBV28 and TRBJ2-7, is DVKVTQSSRYLVKRTGEKVFLECVQDMDHENMFWYRQDPGLGLRLIYFSYDVKMKEKGDIPEGYSVSREKKERFSLILESASTNQTSMYLCTSILTGGGGYEQYFGPGTRLTVT.

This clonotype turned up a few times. The CDR3 region is CASSQGYATNTGELFF. CDR3 nucleotides: TGCGCCAGCAGCCAAGGTTACGCCACGAACACCGGGGAGCTGTTTTTT. The rearrangement uses TRBV4-1 and TRBJ2-2; D remains ambiguous. This CDR3 has 16 residues. V lost 1 base and J lost 0, with 9 bases in between. CDR1 MGHRA and CDR2 YSYEKL come from the germline V gene.

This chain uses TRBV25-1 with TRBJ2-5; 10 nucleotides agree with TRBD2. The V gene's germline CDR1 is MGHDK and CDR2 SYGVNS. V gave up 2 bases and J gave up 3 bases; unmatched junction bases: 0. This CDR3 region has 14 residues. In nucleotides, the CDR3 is TGTGCCAGCAGTGAAACTAGCGGGGAAGAGACCCAGTACTTC. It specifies CASSETSGEETQYF. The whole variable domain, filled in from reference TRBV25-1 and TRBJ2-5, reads EADIYQTPRYLVIGTGKKITLECSQTMGHDKMYWYQQDPGMELHLIHYSYGVNSTEKGDLSSESTVSRIRTEHFPLTLESARPSHTSQYLCASSETSGEETQYFGPGTRLLVL.

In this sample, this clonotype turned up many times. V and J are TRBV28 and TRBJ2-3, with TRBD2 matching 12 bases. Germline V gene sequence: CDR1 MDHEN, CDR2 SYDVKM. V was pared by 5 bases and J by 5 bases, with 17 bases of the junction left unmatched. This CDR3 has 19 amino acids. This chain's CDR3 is CASSLFLLTTSGGVDTQYF. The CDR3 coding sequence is TGTGCCAGCAGTCTCTTCCTTCTAACGACTAGCGGGGGAGTAGATACGCAGTATTTT.

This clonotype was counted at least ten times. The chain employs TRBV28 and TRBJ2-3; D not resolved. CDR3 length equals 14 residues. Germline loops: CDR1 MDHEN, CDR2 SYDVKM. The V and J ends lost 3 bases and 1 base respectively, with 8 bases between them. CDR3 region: CASSFSQGTDTQYF. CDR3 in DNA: TGTGCCAGCAGTTTCTCGCAGGGCACAGATACGCAGTATTTT.

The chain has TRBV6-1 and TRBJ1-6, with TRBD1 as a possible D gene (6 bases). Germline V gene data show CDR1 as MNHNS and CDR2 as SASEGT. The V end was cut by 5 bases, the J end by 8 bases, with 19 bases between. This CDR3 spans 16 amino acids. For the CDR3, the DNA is TGTGCCAGCAGTTCCCACGACAGGTTTATGGATTCACCCCTCCACTTT. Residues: CASSSHDRFMDSPLHF.

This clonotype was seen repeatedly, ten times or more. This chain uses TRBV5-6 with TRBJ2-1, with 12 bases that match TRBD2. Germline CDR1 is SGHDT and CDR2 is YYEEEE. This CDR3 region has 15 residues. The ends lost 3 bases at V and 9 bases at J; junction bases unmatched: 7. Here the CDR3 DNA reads TGTGCCAGCAGCTCCCTAGCGGGGGGGCGTGTTGAGCAGTTCTTC. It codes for CASSSLAGGRVEQFF.

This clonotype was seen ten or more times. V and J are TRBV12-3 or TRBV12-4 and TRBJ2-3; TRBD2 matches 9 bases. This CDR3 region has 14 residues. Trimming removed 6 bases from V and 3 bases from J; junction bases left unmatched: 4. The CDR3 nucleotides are TGTGCCAGCAGAATGACTAGCGGTACAGATACGCAGTATTTT. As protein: CASRMTSGTDTQYF.

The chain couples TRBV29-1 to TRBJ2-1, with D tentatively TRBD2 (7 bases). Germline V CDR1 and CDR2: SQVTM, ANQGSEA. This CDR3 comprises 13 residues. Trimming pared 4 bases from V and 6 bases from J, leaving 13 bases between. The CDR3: CSVVVGGPNEQFF. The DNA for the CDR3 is TGCAGCGTTGTGGTGGGGGGGCCCAATGAGCAGTTCTTC.

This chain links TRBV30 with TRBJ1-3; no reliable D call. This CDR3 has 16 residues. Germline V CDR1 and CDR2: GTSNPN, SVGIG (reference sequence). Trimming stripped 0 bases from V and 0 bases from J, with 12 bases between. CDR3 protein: CAWSVGRRSSGNTIYF. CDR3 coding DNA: TGTGCCTGGAGTGTAGGCAGACGGAGCTCTGGAAACACCATATATTTT.